Included here is one T cell receptor (beta chain) sequence, with context. Its antigen is as yet unknown. This sample is part of a study of T cell clones after liver transplantation. Notes on the study in general: Small, mixed patient groups and varying post-transplant times limit these conclusions.

Germline lookup yields CDR1 SGHDT and CDR2 YYEEEE. The CDR3 sequence is 16 residues long. The V gene lost 3 bases and the J gene lost 0 bases, with 12 bases spanning the gap. Here immunoSEQ multiplex PCR was the method, and the copy in TCRdb shows in-frame clones only, minus some. The sample shows approximately 71,000 clones, 90% to 95% of them seen only once. The sequenced sample was CD4+ T cells from blood, obtained about 27 months after liver transplant. This sequence originates from a human patient who received a liver transplant. Some T cells may arise from the graft donor. The genes are TRBV5-6 and TRBJ1-4; possibly TRBD1 for D (6 bases). The CDR3 nucleotides are TGTGCCAGCAGCTCCCACGGACAGACAACTAATGAAAAACTGTTTTTT. Translating it yields CASSSHGQTTNEKLFF.